This is a list of T cell receptor beta chains from one sample in a study of T cells in Graves' hyperthyroidism and ophthalmopathy. One entry per CDR3 protein, called by TCRdb with MiXCR from the multiplex PCR reads. The data show approximately 590,000 distinct CDR3 sequences, less than 20% seen once. Sequenced input: blood. Source of these receptors: a woman aged 25 to 45 with Graves' hyperthyroidism. Both conserved end residues are part of each CDR3. Fields, in order: clone size, D gene, V gene, J gene, CDR3 protein, CDR3 DNA. The D gene is left open where the match is weak. Clone size is shown for a subset of rows, as once, few, many or a class of expanded clone.

size: once
D: NA
V: TRBV4-2
J: TRBJ1-3
CDR3: CASSQDFRPGNSGNTIYF
DNA: TGTGCCAGCAGCCAAGATTTCCGGCCAGGAAACTCTGGAAACACCATATATTTT

size: many
D: NA
V: TRBV6-1
J: TRBJ2-5
CDR3: CASSNREYQETQYF
DNA: TGTGCCAGCAGTAACAGGGAGTACCAAGAGACCCAGTACTTC

size: NA
D: NA
V: TRBV28
J: TRBJ1-2
CDR3: CASIRRAGYGYTF
DNA: TGTGCCAGCATCCGAAGGGCTGGGTATGGCTACACCTTC

size: many
D: TRBD1
V: TRBV11-2
J: TRBJ2-1
CDR3: CASSQSGTGRSRQFF
DNA: TGTGCCAGCAGCCAATCCGGGACAGGGAGGAGTAGGCAGTTCTTC

size: many
D: NA
V: TRBV7-7
J: TRBJ1-2
CDR3: CASSSRKGHASNYGYTF
DNA: TGTGCCAGCAGCTCAAGGAAGGGACACGCATCAAACTATGGCTACACCTTC

size: many
D: NA
V: TRBV12-3/TRBV12-4
J: TRBJ2-3
CDR3: CASRGRDSPTDTQYF
DNA: TGTGCCAGCAGGGGACGGGACTCTCCCACAGATACGCAGTATTTT

size: NA
D: NA
V: TRBV27
J: TRBJ2-2
CDR3: CASSLSGEGPGELFF
DNA: TGTGCCAGCAGTTTGTCGGGAGAGGGACCCGGGGAGCTGTTTTTT

size: many
D: NA
V: TRBV12-3/TRBV12-4
J: TRBJ2-7
CDR3: CASSFSGSGEQYF
DNA: TGTGCCAGCAGTTTCTCTGGGTCTGGCGAGCAGTACTTC

size: many
D: NA
V: TRBV5-1
J: TRBJ2-3
CDR3: CASSLWEVGEDTQYF
DNA: TGCGCCAGCAGCTTGTGGGAGGTGGGAGAAGATACGCAGTATTTT

size: few
D: TRBD2
V: TRBV14
J: TRBJ2-3
CDR3: CASSQPYLAGAADTQYF
DNA: TGTGCCAGCAGCCAACCCTACTTAGCGGGAGCGGCAGATACGCAGTATTTT

size: NA
D: NA
V: TRBV4-3
J: TRBJ2-6
CDR3: CASSQEVPLESGANVLTF
DNA: TGCGCCAGCAGCCAAGAGGTCCCTCTTGAATCTGGGGCCAACGTCCTGACTTTC

size: many
D: NA
V: TRBV20-1
J: TRBJ2-5
CDR3: CSAMGLAETQYF
DNA: TGCAGTGCTATGGGGCTAGCCGAGACCCAGTACTTC

size: many
D: TRBD1
V: TRBV12-3/TRBV12-4
J: TRBJ2-7
CDR3: CASSSGQGVYEQYF
DNA: TGTGCCAGCAGTTCGGGACAGGGGGTGTACGAGCAGTACTTC

size: NA
D: NA
V: TRBV9
J: TRBJ2-3
CDR3: CASSDSPRVGRRSTDTQYF
DNA: TGTGCCAGCAGCGACTCCCCAAGGGTGGGGAGGAGGAGCACAGATACGCAGTATTTT

size: few
D: NA
V: TRBV2
J: TRBJ2-1
CDR3: CASRMGLGGNEQFF
DNA: TGTGCCAGCAGGATGGGTTTGGGGGGCAATGAGCAGTTCTTC

size: few
D: NA
V: TRBV29-1
J: TRBJ1-1
CDR3: CSSWDGAEAFF
DNA: TGCAGCTCCTGGGACGGGGCTGAAGCTTTCTTT

size: many
D: NA
V: TRBV27
J: TRBJ1-2
CDR3: CASSYSEPSNYGYTF
DNA: TGTGCCAGCAGTTACAGTGAGCCGAGTAACTATGGCTACACCTTC

size: many
D: NA
V: TRBV7-2
J: TRBJ2-3
CDR3: CASSLLGGPSTDTQYF
DNA: TGTGCCAGCAGCTTACTGGGAGGCCCTAGCACAGATACGCAGTATTTT

size: many
D: TRBD2
V: TRBV3-1
J: TRBJ2-3
CDR3: CASSQTRLAGATDTQYF
DNA: TGTGCCAGCAGCCAAACGAGACTAGCGGGAGCCACAGATACGCAGTATTTT

size: NA
D: TRBD2
V: TRBV27
J: TRBJ2-1
CDR3: CASSPGLAGGPRGQFF
DNA: TGTGCCAGCAGCCCTGGACTAGCGGGAGGGCCTCGCGGGCAGTTCTTC

size: many
D: NA
V: TRBV11-2
J: TRBJ2-3
CDR3: CASSSQNTDTQYF
DNA: TGTGCCAGCAGCTCGCAGAACACAGATACGCAGTATTTT

size: few
D: NA
V: TRBV20-1
J: TRBJ1-5
CDR3: CSARDGRGSNQPQHF
DNA: TGCAGTGCTAGAGATGGTAGGGGTAGCAATCAGCCCCAGCATTTT

size: NA
D: TRBD2
V: TRBV4-1
J: TRBJ2-7
CDR3: CASSQELAGVYEQYF
DNA: TGCGCCAGCAGCCAAGAGCTAGCGGGAGTATACGAGCAGTACTTC

size: NA
D: TRBD2
V: TRBV4-1
J: TRBJ2-1
CDR3: CASSQVLAGAHEQFF
DNA: TGCGCCAGCAGCCAAGTACTAGCGGGAGCCCATGAGCAGTTCTTC

size: many
D: TRBD1
V: TRBV18
J: TRBJ1-3
CDR3: CASSPPSGQEGNTIYF
DNA: TGTGCCAGCTCACCACCGTCAGGACAGGAGGGAAACACCATATATTTT

size: NA
D: NA
V: TRBV27
J: TRBJ2-1
CDR3: CASSFPPTGEQFF
DNA: TGTGCCAGCAGCTTTCCACCAACGGGGGAGCAGTTCTTC

size: few
D: TRBD1
V: TRBV10-3
J: TRBJ2-7
CDR3: CAISESGTGKTYEQYF
DNA: TGTGCCATCAGTGAGTCCGGGACAGGGAAGACCTACGAGCAGTACTTC

size: few
D: TRBD1
V: TRBV24-1
J: TRBJ2-3
CDR3: CATSGTGRSDTQYF
DNA: TGTGCCACCAGTGGGACAGGGAGATCAGATACGCAGTATTTT

size: many
D: TRBD1
V: TRBV2
J: TRBJ2-1
CDR3: CASRRQGYANEQFF
DNA: TGTGCCAGCAGGAGACAGGGGTATGCCAATGAGCAGTTCTTC

size: few
D: NA
V: TRBV6-1
J: TRBJ2-5
CDR3: CASVRTNTLGETQYF
DNA: TGTGCCAGCGTCCGGACCAATACATTGGGGGAGACCCAGTACTTC

size: few
D: TRBD1
V: TRBV18
J: TRBJ1-1
CDR3: CASSPPTGEYTEAFF
DNA: TGTGCCAGCTCACCCCCGACAGGGGAGTACACTGAAGCTTTCTTT

size: NA
D: TRBD1
V: TRBV19
J: TRBJ2-1
CDR3: CASSTPGQSSYNEQFF
DNA: TGTGCCAGTAGCACACCGGGACAGAGCTCCTACAATGAGCAGTTCTTC

size: NA
D: NA
V: TRBV4-1
J: TRBJ1-4
CDR3: CASSQVEDSAFEKLFF
DNA: TGCGCCAGCAGCCAAGTTGAGGACAGCGCTTTCGAAAAACTGTTTTTT

size: many
D: TRBD1
V: TRBV10-2
J: TRBJ2-7
CDR3: CASTTPGQDAYEQYF
DNA: TGCGCCAGCACCACTCCGGGACAGGACGCCTACGAGCAGTACTTC

size: NA
D: NA
V: TRBV6-9
J: TRBJ2-7
CDR3: CASSSGGQGTYEQYF
DNA: TGTGCCAGCAGTTCCGGGGGGCAGGGTACCTACGAGCAGTACTTC

size: few
D: TRBD2
V: TRBV20-1
J: TRBJ2-7
CDR3: CSARGLAGNEQYF
DNA: TGCAGTGCTAGAGGACTAGCTGGGAACGAGCAGTACTTC

size: few
D: TRBD2
V: TRBV6-1
J: TRBJ2-3
CDR3: CASSREGLTDTQYF
DNA: TGTGCCAGCAGTCGGGAGGGCCTCACAGATACGCAGTATTTT

size: many
D: NA
V: TRBV6-1
J: TRBJ2-1
CDR3: CASTHVASAKQFF
DNA: TGTGCCAGCACCCATGTGGCATCGGCCAAGCAGTTCTTC

size: few
D: NA
V: TRBV30
J: TRBJ2-7
CDR3: CAWTTDSHSYEQYF
DNA: TGTGCCTGGACAACGGACAGCCATTCCTACGAGCAGTACTTC

size: NA
D: TRBD2
V: TRBV28
J: TRBJ2-3
CDR3: CASSSSSGRIGDTQYF
DNA: TGTGCCAGCAGTTCCAGTAGCGGGAGGATCGGAGATACGCAGTATTTT

size: few
D: NA
V: TRBV5-4
J: TRBJ2-1
CDR3: CASSLGSYGEQFF
DNA: TGTGCCAGCAGCTTGGGCAGCTACGGAGAGCAGTTCTTC

size: few
D: NA
V: TRBV14
J: TRBJ2-7
CDR3: CASSQTLLYEQYF
DNA: TGTGCCAGCAGCCAAACATTGCTCTACGAGCAGTACTTC

size: NA
D: NA
V: TRBV10-2
J: TRBJ2-3
CDR3: CASRPSSLGADTQYF
DNA: TGCGCCAGCAGACCCTCCTCCCTCGGGGCAGATACGCAGTATTTT

size: many
D: TRBD2
V: TRBV7-8
J: TRBJ2-1
CDR3: CASSLGTSGIRRSYNEQFF
DNA: TGTGCCAGCAGCTTAGGGACTAGCGGGATAAGAAGGTCCTACAATGAGCAGTTCTTC

size: few
D: NA
V: TRBV18
J: TRBJ2-3
CDR3: CASSQAGSGARTDTQYF
DNA: TGTGCCAGCTCACAAGCCGGATCGGGGGCGCGCACAGATACGCAGTATTTT